This entry lists 3 T cell receptor beta chains sequenced from one sample in a study of immune evolution from preneoplasia to lung adenocarcinoma. The data were produced by immunoSEQ multiplex PCR, yet TCRdb's version contains in-frame clones alone and is incomplete. The sample shows some 8,200 clones, 82% of them seen only once. The sequenced material came from FFPE minimally invasive lung adenocarcinoma tissue. The receptors shown here come from a person aged 70 to 85 with lung adenocarcinoma.

This sequence joins TRBV5-1 and TRBJ2-7; TRBD1 aligns across 11 bases. This CDR3 contains 14 residues. The junction had 3 bases not matched to a gene; V was cut back by 5 bases and J by 2 bases. CDR1 is SGHRS and CDR2 is YFSETQ in the germline V gene. The CDR3 is CASSWGQGAYEQYF. CDR3 sequence (DNA): TGCGCCAGCAGTTGGGGACAGGGGGCCTACGAGCAGTACTTC.

Concerning this clone itself: In the same sample, other DNA sequences code for this CDR3. V gene TRBV30 combines with J gene TRBJ1-1, with a weak D call TRBD1 (5 bases). This CDR3 is 13 amino acids long. V shed 5 bases and J shed 2 bases, with 12 bases lying between them. Germline V gene data show CDR1 as GTSNPN and CDR2 as SVGIG (reference sequence). The DNA for the CDR3 is TGTGCCTGGGGACGGGGGAGTAACACTGAAGCTTTCTTT. It codes for CAWGRGSNTEAFF.

The chain carries TRBV2 and TRBJ1-2; 7 positions agree with TRBD1. V lost 6 bases to trimming and J lost 3 bases; unmatched junction nucleotides: 7. The CDR3 is made up of 14 amino acids. Germline CDR1 is SNHLY and CDR2 is FYNNEI. CDR3 sequence: CASSVRTGDYGYTF. CDR3 nucleotide sequence: TGTGCCAGCAGCGTTAGGACAGGAGACTATGGCTACACCTTC.